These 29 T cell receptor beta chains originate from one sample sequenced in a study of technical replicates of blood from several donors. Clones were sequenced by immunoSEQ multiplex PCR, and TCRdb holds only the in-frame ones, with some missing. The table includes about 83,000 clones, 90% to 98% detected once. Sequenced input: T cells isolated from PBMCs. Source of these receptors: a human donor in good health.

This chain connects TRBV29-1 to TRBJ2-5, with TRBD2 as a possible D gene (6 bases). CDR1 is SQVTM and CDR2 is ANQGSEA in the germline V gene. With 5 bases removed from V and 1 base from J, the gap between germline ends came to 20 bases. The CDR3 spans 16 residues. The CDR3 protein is CSVRDFQFEFQETQYF. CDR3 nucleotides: TGCAGCGTTCGGGACTTTCAATTCGAGTTCCAAGAGACCCAGTACTTC.

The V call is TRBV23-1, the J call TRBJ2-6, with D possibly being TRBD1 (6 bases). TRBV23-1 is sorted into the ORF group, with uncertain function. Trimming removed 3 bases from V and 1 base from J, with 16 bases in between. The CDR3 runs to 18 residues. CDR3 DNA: TGCGCCAGCAGTCATTCTACGCCCAGGGGATCTGGGGCCAACGTCCTGACTTTC. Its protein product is CASSHSTPRGSGANVLTF.

CDR3 sequence reads: CASSQAGDRDYGYTF. As DNA, the CDR3 is TGTGCCAGCAGCCAGGCAGGGGACAGGGACTATGGCTACACCTTC. J is TRBJ1-2 and V is TRBV4-2; 9 bases map to TRBD1. Germline V lookup: CDR1 LGHNA, CDR2 YNFKEQ. J gave up 3 bases and V 3 bases, and 5 bases lay outside the gene matches. The CDR3 sequence is 15 residues long.

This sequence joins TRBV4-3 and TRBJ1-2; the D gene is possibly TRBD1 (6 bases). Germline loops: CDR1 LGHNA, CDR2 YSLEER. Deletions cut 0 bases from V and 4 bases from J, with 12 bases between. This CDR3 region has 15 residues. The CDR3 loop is CASSQEGGGGYGYTF. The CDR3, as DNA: TGCGCCAGCAGCCAAGAGGGGGGGGGCGGCTATGGCTACACCTTC.

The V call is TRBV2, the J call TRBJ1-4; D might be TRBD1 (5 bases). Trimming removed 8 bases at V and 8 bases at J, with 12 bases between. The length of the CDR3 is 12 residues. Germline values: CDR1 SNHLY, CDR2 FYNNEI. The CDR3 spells CASLQGKEKLFF. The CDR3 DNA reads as TGTGCCAGCTTGCAGGGAAAGGAAAAACTGTTTTTT. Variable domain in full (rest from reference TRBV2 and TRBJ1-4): EPEVTQTPSHQVTQMGQEVILRCVPISNHLYFYWYRQILGQKVEFLVSFYNNEISEKSEIFDDQFSVERPDGSNFTLKIRSTKLEDSAMYFCASLQGKEKLFFGSGTQLSVL.

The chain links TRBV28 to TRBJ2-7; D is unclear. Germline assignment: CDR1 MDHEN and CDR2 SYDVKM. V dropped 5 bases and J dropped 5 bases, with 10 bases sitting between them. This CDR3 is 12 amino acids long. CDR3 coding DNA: TGTGCCAGCAGTCTTTACTACCACGAGCAGTACTTC. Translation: CASSLYYHEQYF.

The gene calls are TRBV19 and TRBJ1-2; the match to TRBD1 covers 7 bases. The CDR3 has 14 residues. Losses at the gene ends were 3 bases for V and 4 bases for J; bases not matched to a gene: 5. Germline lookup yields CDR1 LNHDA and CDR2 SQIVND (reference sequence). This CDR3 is CASSIRDSSYGYTF. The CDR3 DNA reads TGTGCCAGTAGTATCCGGGACAGCTCCTATGGCTACACCTTC.

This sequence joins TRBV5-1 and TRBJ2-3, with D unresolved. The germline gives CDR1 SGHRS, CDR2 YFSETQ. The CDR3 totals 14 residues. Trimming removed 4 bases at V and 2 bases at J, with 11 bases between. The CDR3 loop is CASSLQSHTDTQYF. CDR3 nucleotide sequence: TGCGCCAGCAGCCTACAGTCGCACACAGATACGCAGTATTTT.

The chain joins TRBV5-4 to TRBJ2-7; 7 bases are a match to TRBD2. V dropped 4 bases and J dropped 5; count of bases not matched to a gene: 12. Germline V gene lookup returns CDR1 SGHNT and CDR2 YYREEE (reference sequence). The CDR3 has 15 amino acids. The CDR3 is CASSPTLGGRDEQYF. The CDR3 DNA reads TGTGCCAGCAGCCCCACTTTAGGAGGGAGGGACGAGCAGTACTTC.

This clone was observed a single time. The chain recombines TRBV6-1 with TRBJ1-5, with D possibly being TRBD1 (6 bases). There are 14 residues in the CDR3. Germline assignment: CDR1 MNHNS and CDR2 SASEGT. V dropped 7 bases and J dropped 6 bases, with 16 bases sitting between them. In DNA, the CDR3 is TGTGCCAGCACTACAGGGAGGGGATCTCAGCCCCAGCATTTT. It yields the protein CASTTGRGSQPQHF.

The CDR3 reads CASRRGLPSYEQYF. The CDR3 DNA follows: TGTGCAAGTCGCCGCGGGCTCCCCTCCTACGAGCAGTACTTC. The chain recombines TRBV12-2 with TRBJ2-7; the table names TRBD2, a call not compared with the DNA. TRBV12-2 is shown as a pseudogene. This CDR3 region has 14 residues.

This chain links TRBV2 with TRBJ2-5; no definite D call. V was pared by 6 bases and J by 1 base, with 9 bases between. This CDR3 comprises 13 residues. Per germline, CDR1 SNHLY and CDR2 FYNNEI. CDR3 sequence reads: CASRRLIQETQYF. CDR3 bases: TGTGCCAGCAGGAGGTTAATCCAAGAGACCCAGTACTTC.

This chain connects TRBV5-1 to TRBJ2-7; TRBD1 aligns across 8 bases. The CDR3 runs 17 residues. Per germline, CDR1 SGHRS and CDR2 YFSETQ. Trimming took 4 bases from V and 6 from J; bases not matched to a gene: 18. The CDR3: CASSSWGSGQGSSEQYF. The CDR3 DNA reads TGCGCCAGCAGCAGCTGGGGATCCGGACAGGGCTCAAGCGAGCAGTACTTC.

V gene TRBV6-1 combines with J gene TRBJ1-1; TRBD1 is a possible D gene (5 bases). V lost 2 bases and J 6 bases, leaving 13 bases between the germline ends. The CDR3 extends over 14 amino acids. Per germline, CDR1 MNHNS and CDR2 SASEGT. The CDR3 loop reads CASSERGIGPEAFF. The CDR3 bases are TGTGCCAGCAGTGAAAGGGGTATCGGCCCTGAAGCTTTCTTT.

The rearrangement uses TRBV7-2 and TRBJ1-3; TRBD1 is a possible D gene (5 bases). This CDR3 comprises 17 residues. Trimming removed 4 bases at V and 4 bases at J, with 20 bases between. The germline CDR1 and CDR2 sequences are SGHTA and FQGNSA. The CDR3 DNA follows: TGTGCCAGCAGCTCAACTGTGTCGGGGGTGTACGGAAACACCATATATTTT. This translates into CASSSTVSGVYGNTIYF.

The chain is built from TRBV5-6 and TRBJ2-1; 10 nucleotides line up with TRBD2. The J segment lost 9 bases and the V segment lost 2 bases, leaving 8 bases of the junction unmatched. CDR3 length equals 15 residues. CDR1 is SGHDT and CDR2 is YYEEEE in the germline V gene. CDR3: CASSFVAGGGSEQFF. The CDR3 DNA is TGTGCCAGCAGCTTTGTAGCGGGAGGAGGGAGTGAGCAGTTCTTC.

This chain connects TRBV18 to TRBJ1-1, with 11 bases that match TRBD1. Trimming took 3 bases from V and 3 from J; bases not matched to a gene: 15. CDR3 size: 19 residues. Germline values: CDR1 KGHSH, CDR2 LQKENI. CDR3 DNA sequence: TGTGCCAGCTCACCTCGTTATTATAGGACAGGGGGCATGGACACTGAAGCTTTCTTT. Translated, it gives CASSPRYYRTGGMDTEAFF. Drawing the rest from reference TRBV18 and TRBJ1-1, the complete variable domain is NAGVMQNPRHLVRRRGQEARLRCSPMKGHSHVYWYRQLPEEGLKFMVYLQKENIIDESGMPKERFSAEFPKEGPSILRIQQVVRGDSAAYFCASSPRYYRTGGMDTEAFFGQGTRLTVV.

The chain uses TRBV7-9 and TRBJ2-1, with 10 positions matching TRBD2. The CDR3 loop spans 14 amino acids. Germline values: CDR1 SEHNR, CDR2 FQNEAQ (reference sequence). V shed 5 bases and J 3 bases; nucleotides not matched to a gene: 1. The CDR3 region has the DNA TGTGCCAGCAGCCCTAGCGGGAGCTACAATGAGCAGTTCTTC. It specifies CASSPSGSYNEQFF.

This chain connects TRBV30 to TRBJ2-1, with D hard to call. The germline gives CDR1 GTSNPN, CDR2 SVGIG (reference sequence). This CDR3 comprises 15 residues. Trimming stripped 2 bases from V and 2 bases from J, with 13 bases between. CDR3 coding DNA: TGTGCCTGGAGTCGGGTTATAAAAGCCTACAATGAGCAGTTCTTC. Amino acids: CAWSRVIKAYNEQFF.

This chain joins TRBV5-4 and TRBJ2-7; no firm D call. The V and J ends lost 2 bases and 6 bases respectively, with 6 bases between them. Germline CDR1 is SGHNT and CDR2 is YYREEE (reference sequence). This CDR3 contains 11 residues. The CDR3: CASSFLGEQYF. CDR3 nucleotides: TGTGCCAGCAGCTTTCTCGGCGAGCAGTACTTC.

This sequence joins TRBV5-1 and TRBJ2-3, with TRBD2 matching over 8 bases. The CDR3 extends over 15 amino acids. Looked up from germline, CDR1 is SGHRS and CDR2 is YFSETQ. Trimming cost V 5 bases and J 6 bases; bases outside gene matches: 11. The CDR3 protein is CASSETSASVDTQYF. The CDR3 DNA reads TGCGCCAGCAGTGAGACTAGCGCTTCAGTTGATACGCAGTATTTT.

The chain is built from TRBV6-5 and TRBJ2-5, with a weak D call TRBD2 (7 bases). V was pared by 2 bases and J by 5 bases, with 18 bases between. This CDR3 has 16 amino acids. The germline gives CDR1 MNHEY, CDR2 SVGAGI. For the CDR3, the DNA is TGTGCCAGCAGTTACGCTTTAGGGGGGGGGCAGGAGACCCAGTACTTC. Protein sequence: CASSYALGGGQETQYF.

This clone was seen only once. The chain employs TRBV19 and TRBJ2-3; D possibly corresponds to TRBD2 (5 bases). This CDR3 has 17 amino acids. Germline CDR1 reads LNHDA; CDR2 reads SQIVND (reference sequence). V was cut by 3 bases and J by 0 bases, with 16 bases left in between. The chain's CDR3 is CASSIQADFSSTDTQYF. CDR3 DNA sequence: TGTGCCAGTAGTATTCAAGCGGATTTTTCTAGCACAGATACGCAGTATTTT.

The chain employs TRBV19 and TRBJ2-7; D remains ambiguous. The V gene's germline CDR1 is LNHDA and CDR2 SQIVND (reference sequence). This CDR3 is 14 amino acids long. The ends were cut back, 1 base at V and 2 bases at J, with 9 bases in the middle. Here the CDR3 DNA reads TGTGCCAGTAGTATAGGAAGAGGCCCCTACGAGCAGTACTTC. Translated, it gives CASSIGRGPYEQYF.

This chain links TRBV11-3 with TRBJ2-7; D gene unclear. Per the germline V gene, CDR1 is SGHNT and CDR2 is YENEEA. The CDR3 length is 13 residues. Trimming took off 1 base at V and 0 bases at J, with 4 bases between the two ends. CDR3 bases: TGTGCCAGCAGCTTAGTATACTCCTACGAGCAGTACTTC. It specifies CASSLVYSYEQYF.

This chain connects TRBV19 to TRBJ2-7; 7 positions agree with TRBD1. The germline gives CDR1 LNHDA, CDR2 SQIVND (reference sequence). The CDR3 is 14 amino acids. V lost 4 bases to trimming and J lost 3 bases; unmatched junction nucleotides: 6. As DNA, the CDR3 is TGTGCCAGTAGTAGGCGGACAGGCCACTACGAGCAGTACTTC. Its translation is CASSRRTGHYEQYF.

The CDR3 is CASSQRGGSTDTQYF. The CDR3 DNA follows: TGTGCCAGCAGCCAAAGGGGCGGAAGCACAGATACGCAGTATTTT. V and J are TRBV5-4 and TRBJ2-3; TRBD1 might be the D (5 bases). The CDR3 is made up of 15 amino acids. V lost 4 bases to trimming and J lost 0 bases, with 12 bases between them. CDR1 and CDR2 (germline): SGHNT, YYREEE (reference sequence).

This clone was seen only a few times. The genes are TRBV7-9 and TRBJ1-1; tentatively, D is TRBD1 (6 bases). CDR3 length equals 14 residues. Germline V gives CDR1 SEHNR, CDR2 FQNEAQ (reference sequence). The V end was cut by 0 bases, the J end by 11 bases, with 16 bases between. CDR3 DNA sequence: TGTGCCAGCAGCTTAGCGCTCGGGGGGCTGAATGCTTTCTTT. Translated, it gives CASSLALGGLNAFF.

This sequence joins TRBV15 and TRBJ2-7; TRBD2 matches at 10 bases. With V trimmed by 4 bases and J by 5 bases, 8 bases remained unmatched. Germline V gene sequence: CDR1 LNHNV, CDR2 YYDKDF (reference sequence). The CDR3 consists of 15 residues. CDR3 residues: CATSTLAGGRNEQYF. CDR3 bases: TGTGCCACCAGCACCTTAGCGGGAGGTCGAAACGAGCAGTACTTC.